Listed below are T cell receptor beta chains from one sample, sequenced in a study of blood T cell repertoires in COVID-19. Produced via immunoSEQ multiplex PCR; TCRdb's table is partial and in-frame only. This repertoire shows 490,000 or so clones, around nine tenths found once; its top ten account for approximately 8%. Sequenced input: PBMCs or T cells enriched from blood (not recorded which). These receptor sequences come from a woman aged 60 to 75 who had recovered from COVID-19. Both conserved end residues are part of each CDR3. The D gene is left open where the match is weak. Size tells how often a clone was seen (once, few, many) or the class of an expanded clone, and some rows leave it out.

DNA	CDR3	V	J	size	D
TGCAGCGTTGATGTACAGGGGGCTAACTATGGCTACACCTTC	CSVDVQGANYGYTF	TRBV29-1	TRBJ1-2	NA	TRBD1
TGTGCCACCAATGGGGCTATTAAGGAAAAACTGTTTTTT	CATNGAIKEKLFF	TRBV19	TRBJ1-4	NA	NA
TGTGCCAGCAGCAGGGAGGGGATCCCTGAAGCTTTCTTT	CASSREGIPEAFF	TRBV2	TRBJ1-1	NA	NA
TGTGCCTGGAGTAAGAGACAGGACTCTTGGCCCCAGCATTTT	CAWSKRQDSWPQHF	TRBV30	TRBJ1-5	NA	NA
TGTGCCAGCAGACCGGACAGAAACCTAGCTAACTATGGCTACACCTTC	CASRPDRNLANYGYTF	TRBV28	TRBJ1-2	NA	NA
TGCGCCAGCAGCGCAAACAGGGCCACAGATACGCAGTATTTT	CASSANRATDTQYF	TRBV5-1	TRBJ2-3	NA	NA
TGTGCCAGCAGTTACCTTGGGGAGACTGAAGCTTTCTTT	CASSYLGETEAFF	TRBV6-5	TRBJ1-1	NA	NA
TGTGCCAGCAGTGAATTCAATTCCTTTCCTAGCGGGGGACCCCCCTACGAGCAGTACTTC	CASSEFNSFPSGGPPYEQYF	TRBV6-4	TRBJ2-7	once	TRBD2
TGCGCCAGCAGCTGGGACATCACAGATACGCAGTATTTT	CASSWDITDTQYF	TRBV5-1	TRBJ2-3	NA	NA
TGTGCCAGCAGCGTAGACGGGGGCAATCAGCCCCAGCATTTT	CASSVDGGNQPQHF	TRBV9	TRBJ1-5	few	NA
TGCGCCAGCAGCCAAGATCACCAGGGCAATGAGCAGTTCTTC	CASSQDHQGNEQFF	TRBV4-1	TRBJ2-1	NA	NA
TGTGCCAGCAGTGAGAAGCGTCCCAGGACAGGGTATGAAAAACTGTTTTTT	CASSEKRPRTGYEKLFF	TRBV2	TRBJ1-4	NA	TRBD1
TGTGCCTGGAGTTCCGGGACAGGGGTAGCCTACACCTTC	CAWSSGTGVAYTF	TRBV30	TRBJ1-2	NA	TRBD1
TGTGCCAGCAGCTCTCGGGGGGGCCAGGGCCCGAACACCGGGGAGCTGTTTTTT	CASSSRGGQGPNTGELFF	TRBV13	TRBJ2-2	NA	TRBD2
TGTGCCAGCAGTGGAGGACAGTCGGGGACCCAGTACTTC	CASSGGQSGTQYF	TRBV2	TRBJ2-5	NA	NA
TGTGCCACCAGCAGAGATGCGGGACAGACTGATCAACCCCAGCATTTT	CATSRDAGQTDQPQHF	TRBV15	TRBJ1-5	NA	TRBD1
TGCGCCAGCAGCTTAATGGCGGATGAGCAGTTCTTC	CASSLMADEQFF	TRBV5-1	TRBJ2-1	few	NA